The sample holds a few counts of the clone carrying this T cell receptor (beta chain). Its target is not known. This sample was taken from a study of post-analysis software for immune sequencing data. Study conclusions and caveats: TRBV segments more frequent in patients than in controls numbered five and included TRBV5-6, TRBV5-1 and TRBV20-1.

Presence of unique molecular identifiers characterized the TCR beta cDNA libraries. TCRdb re-called the PCR reads through MiXCR, storing one row per CDR3 protein. The sample lists roughly 730,000 distinct CDR3 sequences; approximately 30% were seen once. J lost 4 bases, V lost 2 bases, and 4 bases had no gene match. The CDR3 runs 16 residues. CDR1 is SGHVS, CDR2 FNYEAQ, per germline. The source of this sequence is a girl aged 10-17 years with multiple sclerosis. The material sequenced was blood. The rearrangement joins TRBV7-6 to TRBJ2-3; 12 bases fit TRBD2. The CDR3 sequence: CASSLRLAGDSDTQYF. The CDR3 DNA follows: TGTGCCAGCAGCTTAAGACTAGCGGGGGACTCAGATACGCAGTATTTT.